The sequence of this T cell receptor beta chain was determined in a study of human T cells and chemical hapten exposure. Whole-study context: From small differences in pooled library volume came most of the variation in per-sample TCR yields. Study-wide results and caveats: DPC sensitization left the count of TCRs above 1 in 1000 unchanged.

This clonotype has ten or more counts. Its antigen is not known. The authors extracted total RNA from unfractionated whole blood. In the authors' workflow: Samples ranged from about 23,224 to 690,600 TCRs, with a median of around 100,000. One entry per CDR3 protein results from TCRdb running MiXCR on the 5' RACE reads. The authors' filters were not applied to this entry. The sample has some 150,000 distinct CDR3 sequences, 4.1% seen once. V lost 3 bases to trimming and J lost 4 bases, with 9 bases between them. Germline V gene data show CDR1 as MDHEN and CDR2 as SYDVKM. The CDR3 runs 14 residues. This chain connects TRBV28 to TRBJ1-4; TRBD1 might be the D (5 bases). This TCR was sampled from a female donor in good health. CDR3 region: CASSLSGVNEKLFF. Written as DNA, the CDR3 is TGTGCCAGCAGTTTGTCGGGGGTTAATGAAAAACTGTTTTTT.